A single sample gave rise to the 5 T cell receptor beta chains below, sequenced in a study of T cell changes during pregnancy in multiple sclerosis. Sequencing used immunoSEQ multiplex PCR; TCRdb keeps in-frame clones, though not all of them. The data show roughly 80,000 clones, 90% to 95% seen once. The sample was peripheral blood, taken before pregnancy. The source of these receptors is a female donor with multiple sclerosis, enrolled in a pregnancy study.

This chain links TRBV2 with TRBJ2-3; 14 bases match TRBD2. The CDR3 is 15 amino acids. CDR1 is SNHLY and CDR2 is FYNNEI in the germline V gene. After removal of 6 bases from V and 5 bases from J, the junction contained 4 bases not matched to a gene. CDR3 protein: CASSGTSGSRDTQYF. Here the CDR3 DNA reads TGTGCCAGCAGCGGGACTAGCGGGAGCCGAGATACGCAGTATTTT.

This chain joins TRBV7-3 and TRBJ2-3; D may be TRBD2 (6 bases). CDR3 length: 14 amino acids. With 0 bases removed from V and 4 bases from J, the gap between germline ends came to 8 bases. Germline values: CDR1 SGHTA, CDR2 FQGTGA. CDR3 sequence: CASSLTGGSDTQYF. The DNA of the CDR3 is TGTGCCAGCAGCTTAACCGGGGGATCAGATACGCAGTATTTT.

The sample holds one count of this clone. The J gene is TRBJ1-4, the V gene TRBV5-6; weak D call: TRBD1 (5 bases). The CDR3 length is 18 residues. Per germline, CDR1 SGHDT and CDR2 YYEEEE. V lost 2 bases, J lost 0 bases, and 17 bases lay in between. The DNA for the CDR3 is TGTGCCAGCAGCTTTGGCAGGGTGCCAAGGACAACTAATGAAAAACTGTTTTTT. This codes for CASSFGRVPRTTNEKLFF.

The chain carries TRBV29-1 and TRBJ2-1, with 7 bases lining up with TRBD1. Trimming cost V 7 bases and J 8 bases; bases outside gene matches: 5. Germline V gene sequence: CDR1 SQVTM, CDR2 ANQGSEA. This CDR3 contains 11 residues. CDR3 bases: TGCAGCGCCCGACAGGGTTATGAGCAGTTCTTC. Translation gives CSARQGYEQFF.

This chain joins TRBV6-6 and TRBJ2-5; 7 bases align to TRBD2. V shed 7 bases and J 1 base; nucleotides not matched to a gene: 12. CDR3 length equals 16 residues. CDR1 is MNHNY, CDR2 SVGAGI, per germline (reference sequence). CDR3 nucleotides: TGTGCCAGCACCCCCCTCAATCTAGCGGCCCAAGAGACCCAGTACTTC. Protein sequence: CASTPLNLAAQETQYF.